The T cell receptor beta chain described here comes from a study of cytomegalovirus exposure and HLA in healthy donors. The CDR3 totals 16 residues. Germline CDR1 MNHEY, CDR2 SVGAGI. Losses at the gene ends were 2 bases for V and 2 bases for J; bases not matched to a gene: 4. Researchers ran the PCR with 60 Vbeta and 13 Jbeta primers. Only in-frame clones appear in the TCRdb table, and some are missing; sequencing was by immunoSEQ multiplex PCR. The sample includes roughly 170,000 clones, roughly four fifths of them seen just once. With regard to this clone: What it binds is not known.

Broader study findings: Most subjects' HLA-A and HLA-B alleles were reportedly predicted from TCR beta sequences. The authors judged a highly shared variant cluster likely a sequencing artifact. Later, an analysis showed that TCR beta chains associated with HLA were more clonally expanded than others that were equally common. CMV serostatus was the only recorded immune exposure for donors.

The TCR sequence derives from a man aged 18 to 35 in good health and CMV-seronegative. This chain joins TRBV6-5 and TRBJ2-3; 10 positions agree with TRBD2. The material sequenced was PBMCs. CDR3 sequence reads: CASSYLLAGDTDTQYF. The DNA for the CDR3 is TGTGCCAGCAGTTACCTTCTAGCGGGGGACACAGATACGCAGTATTTT.